One sample yielded the 31 T cell receptor beta chains listed below, sequenced in a study of cytomegalovirus exposure and HLA in healthy donors. Vbeta (60) and Jbeta (13) primers were used in the PCR. Repertoires were generated with immunoSEQ multiplex PCR, while TCRdb's copy carries only in-frame clones and drops some. Here the sample spans some 150,000 clones, about 77% being singletons. The sequenced material came from PBMCs. The source is a woman in her 50s in good health and CMV-seronegative.

The rearrangement joins TRBV15 to TRBJ1-3; unclear D gene. The CDR3 has 18 residues. Germline CDR1 LNHNV, CDR2 YYDKDF (reference sequence). Trimming removed 3 bases from V and 0 bases from J, with 18 bases in between. CDR3 amino acids: CATSSPPRHLASGNTIYF. CDR3 in DNA: TGTGCCACCAGCAGTCCCCCGAGACACCTGGCCTCTGGAAACACCATATATTTT.

This chain uses TRBV6-5 with TRBJ2-7, with D unclear. V was trimmed by 6 bases and J by 5 bases, leaving 17 bases between them. CDR3 size: 14 residues. Germline V gene data show CDR1 as MNHEY and CDR2 as SVGAGI. The CDR3 region is CASSPRYLENEQYF. As DNA, the CDR3 is TGTGCCAGCAGCCCTCGGTATCTGGAGAACGAGCAGTACTTC.

This clone was counted a single time. The V gene is TRBV2, the J gene TRBJ2-3; the D is unclear. V lost 11 bases and J 6 bases, leaving 12 bases between the germline ends. Germline V gene sequence: CDR1 SNHLY, CDR2 FYNNEI. The length of the CDR3 is 11 residues. The CDR3 here is CAVSRSDTQYF. The DNA of the CDR3 is TGTGCCGTATCACGGTCCGATACGCAGTATTTT. Using reference TRBV2 and TRBJ2-3 for the parts outside the CDR3, the full variable domain is EPEVTQTPSHQVTQMGQEVILRCVPISNHLYFYWYRQILGQKVEFLVSFYNNEISEKSEIFDDQFSVERPDGSNFTLKIRSTKLEDSAMYFCAVSRSDTQYFGPGTRLTVL.

This chain links TRBV5-1 with TRBJ2-7, with D unresolved. Germline CDR1 and CDR2: SGHRS and YFSETQ. Trimming shortened V by 0 bases and J by 2 bases, and 6 bases separated the two germline ends. The CDR3 has 13 amino acids. CDR3 DNA: TGCGCCAGCAGCTTGGGACACCCCTACGAGCAGTACTTC. Protein product: CASSLGHPYEQYF.

The V and J genes are TRBV7-6 and TRBJ2-6; 7 bases map to TRBD1. V was clipped by 5 bases and J by 2 bases; unmatched bases: 6. The V gene's germline CDR1 is SGHVS and CDR2 FNYEAQ. The CDR3 covers 16 residues. In DNA form, the CDR3 reads TGTGCCAGCAGCCCAAAGACAGGGCCTGGGGCCAACGTCCTGACTTTC. Its protein is CASSPKTGPGANVLTF.

The chain has TRBV7-9 and TRBJ1-5, with unresolved D. Trimming left V 5 bases short and J 10 bases short, with 12 bases between. The germline V gene has CDR1 SEHNR and CDR2 FQNEAQ (reference sequence). The CDR3 totals 12 residues. The CDR3 DNA sequence: TGTGCCAGCAGCCTCGTTGAGGGCCCCCAGCATTTT. Protein: CASSLVEGPQHF.

This clone was counted once. V usage is TRBV7-8 and J usage is TRBJ1-4; 9 nucleotides line up with TRBD1. Per germline, CDR1 SGHVS and CDR2 FQNEAQ. Losses at the gene ends were 5 bases for V and 3 bases for J; bases not matched to a gene: 4. This CDR3 has 15 residues. CDR3 DNA: TGTGCCAGCAGCACTAACAGGGGGCCTAATGAAAAACTGTTTTTT. Protein product: CASSTNRGPNEKLFF.

V is TRBV5-1 and J is TRBJ1-4; 7 bases are shared with TRBD1. The germline gives CDR1 SGHRS, CDR2 YFSETQ. Trimming removed 3 bases from V and 7 bases from J; junction bases left unmatched: 15. The CDR3 has 17 amino acids. This CDR3 reads CASSSGGTVFYIEKLFF. The CDR3 nucleotides read TGCGCCAGCAGCTCGGGGGGGACAGTTTTCTACATTGAAAAACTGTTTTTT.

This chain uses TRBV18 with TRBJ1-2; possible D gene TRBD1, 5 bases. Deletions cut 2 bases from V and 0 bases from J, with 7 bases between. This CDR3 has 14 residues. Germline lookup yields CDR1 KGHSH and CDR2 LQKENI. The DNA for the CDR3 is TGTGCCAGCTCACCAGGGGCAGCTAACTATGGCTACACCTTC. Encoded protein: CASSPGAANYGYTF.

The V and J genes are TRBV2 and TRBJ2-1, with D possibly being TRBD2 (5 bases). Trimming took off 8 bases at V and 8 bases at J, with 10 bases between the two ends. In germline, CDR1 is SNHLY, CDR2 FYNNEI. The CDR3 loop spans 11 amino acids. The CDR3 DNA reads TGTGCCAGCGACTCGGAGGATGAGCAGTTCTTC. This codes for CASDSEDEQFF.

This clone was observed a handful of times. J is TRBJ2-7 and V is TRBV2; the match to TRBD1 covers 8 bases. The V segment lost 3 bases and the J segment 0 bases; nucleotides outside the gene matches: 13. CDR1 SNHLY and CDR2 FYNNEI come from the germline V gene. The CDR3 is made up of 18 amino acids. DNA for the CDR3: TGTGCCAGCAGTGAGGTTGGGACAGGTCCTTCGGGCTCCTACGAGCAGTACTTC. It codes for CASSEVGTGPSGSYEQYF.

The chain links TRBV7-2 to TRBJ2-7; D remains unclear. Germline CDR1 and CDR2: SGHTA and FQGNSA. Trimming shortened V by 6 bases and J by 4 bases, and 10 bases separated the two germline ends. The CDR3 totals 12 residues. The CDR3 reads CASSHDTYEQYF. CDR3 coding DNA: TGTGCCAGCAGTCACGATACATACGAGCAGTACTTC.

The genes are TRBV5-1 and TRBJ2-5; TRBD1 agrees at 7 bases. Germline trimming cut 5 bases from V and 2 bases from J; bases unmatched to any gene: 3. Germline CDR1 is SGHRS and CDR2 is YFSETQ. This CDR3 is 13 amino acids long. CDR3 protein: CASRPTGQETQYF. CDR3 DNA sequence: TGCGCCAGCAGGCCGACAGGGCAAGAGACCCAGTACTTC.

This clone appeared a single time. This rearrangement joins TRBV7-2 to TRBJ1-1, with D tentatively TRBD1 (5 bases). Trimming stripped 2 bases from V and 4 bases from J, with 14 bases between. Germline CDR1 is SGHTA and CDR2 is FQGNSA. The CDR3 has 15 amino acids. The chain's CDR3 is CASSLTRATGTEAFF. CDR3 coding DNA: TGTGCCAGCAGCTTAACCAGGGCCACGGGCACTGAAGCTTTCTTT.

The rearrangement joins TRBV28 to TRBJ2-4; D not certain. V was shortened by 4 bases and J by 12 bases, with 13 bases between the two germline ends. Germline V lookup: CDR1 MDHEN, CDR2 SYDVKM. The length of the CDR3 is 12 residues. CDR3 region: CASSSNWRPQYF. DNA for the CDR3: TGTGCCAGCAGTTCGAATTGGCGGCCTCAGTACTTC.

The chain links TRBV2 to TRBJ2-7; 11 nucleotides agree with TRBD2. This CDR3 has 15 residues. Germline CDR1 and CDR2: SNHLY and FYNNEI. V shed 5 bases and J 9 bases; nucleotides not matched to a gene: 12. The CDR3 bases are TGTGCCAGCAGTATACTAGCGGGGGACGCCGCGGGGCAGTACTTC. This codes for CASSILAGDAAGQYF.

V gene TRBV27 combines with J gene TRBJ2-5, with D unclear. The CDR3 covers 13 residues. The V gene lost 2 bases and the J gene lost 2 bases, with 6 bases spanning the gap. Germline CDR1 MNHEY, CDR2 SMNVEV (reference sequence). The CDR3 reads CASSLPKQETQYF. CDR3 nucleotides: TGTGCCAGCAGTTTACCTAAACAAGAGACCCAGTACTTC.

The sample holds a few counts of this clone. V and J are TRBV10-3 and TRBJ1-1; 8 bases line up with TRBD1. The germline gives CDR1 ENHRY, CDR2 SYGVKD. The length of the CDR3 is 16 residues. V dropped 1 base and J dropped 0; count of bases not matched to a gene: 4. The CDR3 spells CAISELGDRLNTEAFF. CDR3 coding DNA: TGTGCCATCAGTGAGTTAGGGGACAGGCTGAACACTGAAGCTTTCTTT.

The CDR3 here is CASSKGQGSNQPQHF. The CDR3 DNA is TGTGCCAGTAGTAAGGGACAGGGTTCTAATCAGCCCCAGCATTTT. The chain couples TRBV19 to TRBJ1-5; TRBD1 aligns across 9 bases. Per germline, CDR1 LNHDA and CDR2 SQIVND (reference sequence). V was clipped by 4 bases and J by 4 bases; unmatched bases: 5. CDR3 length equals 15 residues.

The V call is TRBV27, the J call TRBJ2-7; weak D call: TRBD2 (6 bases). Germline CDR1 is MNHEY and CDR2 is SMNVEV (reference sequence). CDR3 length: 14 amino acids. V lost 2 bases, J lost 2 bases, and 10 bases lay in between. This CDR3 reads CASSLGGETYEQYF. The CDR3 DNA reads TGTGCCAGCAGTTTAGGCGGGGAGACCTACGAGCAGTACTTC.

V and J are TRBV5-1 and TRBJ2-5; weak D call: TRBD2 (6 bases). Germline V gene data show CDR1 as SGHRS and CDR2 as YFSETQ. V was pared by 0 bases and J by 5 bases, with 17 bases between. The CDR3 loop spans 16 amino acids. The CDR3 bases are TGCGCCAGCAGCTTGGTGCGTCGGGAGAAGGAGGAGACCCAGTACTTC. This codes for CASSLVRREKEETQYF. Filled out from reference TRBV5-1 and TRBJ2-5, the complete variable domain reads KAGVTQTPRYLIKTRGQQVTLSCSPISGHRSVSWYQQTPGQGLQFLFEYFSETQRNKGNFPGRFSGRQFSNSRSEMNVSTLELGDSALYLCASSLVRREKEETQYFGPGTRLLVL.

The table lists this clone with a count of one. This chain links TRBV5-1 with TRBJ1-1; D perhaps matches TRBD1 (6 bases). Per germline, CDR1 SGHRS and CDR2 YFSETQ. Trimming took 2 bases from V and 0 from J, leaving 11 bases between them. The length of the CDR3 is 15 residues. The CDR3 DNA is TGCGCCAGCAGCTTCTCAGGGGCGATGAACACTGAAGCTTTCTTT. Its protein product is CASSFSGAMNTEAFF.

The rearrangement joins TRBV28 to TRBJ1-2; TRBD1 aligns across 8 bases. Germline CDR1 MDHEN, CDR2 SYDVKM. Trimming took 6 bases from V and 3 from J; bases not matched to a gene: 9. This CDR3 is 15 amino acids long. The CDR3 spells CASRPGQGHYYGYTF. For the CDR3, the DNA is TGTGCCAGCAGACCTGGACAGGGCCACTACTATGGCTACACCTTC.

The rearrangement uses TRBV7-9 and TRBJ2-3, with TRBD1 identical over 7 bases. Losses at the gene ends were 3 bases for V and 1 base for J; bases not matched to a gene: 4. Germline CDR1 is SEHNR and CDR2 is FQNEAQ (reference sequence). This CDR3 is built from 15 residues. CDR3 nucleotide sequence: TGTGCCAGCAGCTTTCTCGGACAGGGCACAGATACGCAGTATTTT. Translating gives CASSFLGQGTDTQYF.

The chain combines TRBV7-9 with TRBJ1-2; D perhaps matches TRBD1 (5 bases). The CDR3 has 12 residues. The ends were cut back, 7 bases at V and 3 bases at J, with 9 bases in the middle. Per germline, CDR1 SEHNR and CDR2 FQNEAQ (reference sequence). CDR3 in DNA: TGTGCCAGCACCAGGGATGACTATGGCTACACCTTC. It yields the protein CASTRDDYGYTF.

The chain links TRBV7-6 to TRBJ1-1; D is undetermined. V lost 6 bases and J lost 2, with 13 bases in between. Germline CDR1 is SGHVS and CDR2 is FNYEAQ. This CDR3 has 14 amino acids. The CDR3 DNA reads as TGTGCCAGCAGTTCTAATGCAGGAAACACTGAAGCTTTCTTT. It is translated as CASSSNAGNTEAFF.

This clone was found once. The chain is built from TRBV7-9 and TRBJ1-1; 9 bases fit TRBD1. The germline V gene encodes CDR1 SEHNR and CDR2 FQNEAQ (reference sequence). The CDR3 contains 14 residues. After removal of 3 bases from V and 4 bases from J, the junction contained 3 bases not matched to a gene. The CDR3 spells CASSFLTGGTEAFF. As DNA, the CDR3 is TGTGCCAGCAGCTTCCTGACAGGGGGCACTGAAGCTTTCTTT.

The CDR3 reads CASSRGPDLGETQYF. In DNA form, the CDR3 reads TGCGCCAGCAGCCGAGGACCGGACTTGGGGGAGACCCAGTACTTC. The chain joins TRBV5-1 to TRBJ2-5, with D perhaps matching TRBD2 (5 bases). V lost 4 bases and J lost 5, with 18 bases in between. Germline V gene data show CDR1 as SGHRS and CDR2 as YFSETQ. The CDR3 is 15 amino acids.

This clone was found a few times. The V and J genes are TRBV27 and TRBJ1-6; D gene ambiguous. The CDR3 contains 17 residues. The V gene lost 4 bases and the J gene lost 0 bases, with 13 bases spanning the gap. Germline V gene data show CDR1 as MNHEY and CDR2 as SMNVEV (reference sequence). As DNA, the CDR3 is TGTGCCAGCAGTTGGACTTTGAAAAGCTCCTATAATTCACCCCTCCACTTT. It specifies CASSWTLKSSYNSPLHF.

The rearrangement joins TRBV6-1 to TRBJ1-6; D unresolved. The germline V and J ends were trimmed by 4 bases and 0 bases, with 7 bases remaining between them. In germline, CDR1 is MNHNS, CDR2 SASEGT. CDR3 size: 15 residues. In DNA, the CDR3 is TGTGCCAGCAGTGTAATGAGCTCCTATAATTCACCCCTCCACTTT. Translation gives CASSVMSSYNSPLHF.

This clone occurred a few times. The rearrangement links TRBV4-3 to TRBJ1-3; D is uncertain. V was shortened by 1 base and J by 0 bases, with 7 bases between the two germline ends. The CDR3 contains 15 residues. CDR1 and CDR2 from the germline V gene are LGHNA and YSLEER. CDR3 sequence reads: CASSQAISSGNTIYF. As DNA, the CDR3 is TGCGCCAGCAGCCAAGCCATCAGCTCTGGAAACACCATATATTTT.